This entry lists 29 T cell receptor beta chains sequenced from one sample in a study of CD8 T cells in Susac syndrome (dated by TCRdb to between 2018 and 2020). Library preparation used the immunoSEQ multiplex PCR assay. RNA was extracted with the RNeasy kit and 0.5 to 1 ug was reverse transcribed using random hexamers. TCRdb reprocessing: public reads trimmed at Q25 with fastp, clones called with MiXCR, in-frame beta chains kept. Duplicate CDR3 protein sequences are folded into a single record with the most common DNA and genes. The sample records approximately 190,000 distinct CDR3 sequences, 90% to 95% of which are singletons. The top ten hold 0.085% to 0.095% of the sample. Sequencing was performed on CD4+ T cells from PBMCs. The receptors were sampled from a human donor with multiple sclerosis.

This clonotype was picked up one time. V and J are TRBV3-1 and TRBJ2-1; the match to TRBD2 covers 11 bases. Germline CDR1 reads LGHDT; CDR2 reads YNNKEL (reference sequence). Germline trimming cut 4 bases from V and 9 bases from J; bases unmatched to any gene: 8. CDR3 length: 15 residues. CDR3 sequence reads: CASSPLAGGPSEQFF. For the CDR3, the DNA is TGTGCCAGCAGCCCCTTAGCGGGGGGGCCGAGTGAGCAGTTCTTC.

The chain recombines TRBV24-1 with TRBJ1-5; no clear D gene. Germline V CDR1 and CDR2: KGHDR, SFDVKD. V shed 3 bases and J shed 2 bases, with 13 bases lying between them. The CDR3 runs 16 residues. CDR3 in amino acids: CATSDPLDGGNQPQHF. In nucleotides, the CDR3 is TGTGCCACCAGTGATCCCCTAGACGGAGGCAATCAGCCCCAGCATTTT.

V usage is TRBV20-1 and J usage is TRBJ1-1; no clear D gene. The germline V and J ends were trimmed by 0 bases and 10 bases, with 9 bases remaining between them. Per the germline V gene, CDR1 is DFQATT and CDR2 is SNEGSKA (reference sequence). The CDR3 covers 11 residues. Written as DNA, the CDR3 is TGCAGTGCTAGAGATCTGACGGGAGCTTTCTTT. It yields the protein CSARDLTGAFF.

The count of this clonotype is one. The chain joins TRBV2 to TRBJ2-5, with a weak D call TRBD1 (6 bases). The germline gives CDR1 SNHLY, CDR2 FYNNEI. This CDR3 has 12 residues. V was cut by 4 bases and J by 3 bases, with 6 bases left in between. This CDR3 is CASSAGEETQYF. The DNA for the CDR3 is TGTGCCAGCAGTGCAGGGGAAGAGACCCAGTACTTC. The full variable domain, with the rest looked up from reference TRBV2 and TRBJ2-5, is EPEVTQTPSHQVTQMGQEVILRCVPISNHLYFYWYRQILGQKVEFLVSFYNNEISEKSEIFDDQFSVERPDGSNFTLKIRSTKLEDSAMYFCASSAGEETQYFGPGTRLLVL.

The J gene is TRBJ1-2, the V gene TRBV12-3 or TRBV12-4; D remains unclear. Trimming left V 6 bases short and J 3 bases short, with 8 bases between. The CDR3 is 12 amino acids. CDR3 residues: CASSTIYYGYTF. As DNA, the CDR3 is TGTGCCAGCAGCACCATCTACTATGGCTACACCTTC.

The CDR3, as DNA: TGTGCCAGCAGCCCCCGGGGGGGGCACAACACTGAAGCTTTCTTT. This sequence encodes CASSPRGGHNTEAFF. The chain has TRBV11-1 and TRBJ1-1; possible D gene TRBD1, 6 bases. CDR1 SGHAT and CDR2 FQDESV come from the germline V gene (reference sequence). The V and J ends lost 5 bases and 2 bases respectively, with 15 bases between them. CDR3 length equals 15 residues.

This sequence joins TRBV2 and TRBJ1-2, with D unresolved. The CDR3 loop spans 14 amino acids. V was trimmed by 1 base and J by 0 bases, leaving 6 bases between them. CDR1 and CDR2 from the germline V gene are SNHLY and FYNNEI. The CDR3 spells CASSEGMANYGYTF. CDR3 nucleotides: TGTGCCAGCAGTGAAGGGATGGCTAACTATGGCTACACCTTC.

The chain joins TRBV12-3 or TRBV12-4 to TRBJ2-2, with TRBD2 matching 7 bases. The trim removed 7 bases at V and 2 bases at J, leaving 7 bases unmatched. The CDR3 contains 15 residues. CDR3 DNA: TGTGCCAGCACGATAGCGGGTGTTAACACCGGGGAGCTGTTTTTT. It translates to CASTIAGVNTGELFF.

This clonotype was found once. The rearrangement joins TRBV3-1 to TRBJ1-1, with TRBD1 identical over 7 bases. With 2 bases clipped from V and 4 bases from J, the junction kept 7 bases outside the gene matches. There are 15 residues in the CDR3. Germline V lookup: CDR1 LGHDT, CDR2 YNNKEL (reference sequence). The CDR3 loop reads CASSQNRQGGTEAFF. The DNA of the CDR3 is TGTGCCAGCAGCCAAAATAGACAGGGAGGCACTGAAGCTTTCTTT.

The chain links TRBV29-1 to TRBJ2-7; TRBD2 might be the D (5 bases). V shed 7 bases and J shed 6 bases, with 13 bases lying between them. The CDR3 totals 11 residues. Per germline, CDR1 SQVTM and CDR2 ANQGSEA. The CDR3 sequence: CSGTLGVEQYF. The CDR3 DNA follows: TGCAGCGGGACTCTGGGCGTCGAGCAGTACTTC.

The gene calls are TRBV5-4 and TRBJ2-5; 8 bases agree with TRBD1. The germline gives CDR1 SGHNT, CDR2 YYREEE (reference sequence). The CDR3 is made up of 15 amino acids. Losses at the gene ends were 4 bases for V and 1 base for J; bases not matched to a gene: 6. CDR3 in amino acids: CASSLPTGGQETQYF. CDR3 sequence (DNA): TGTGCCAGCAGCCTCCCTACAGGGGGCCAAGAGACCCAGTACTTC.

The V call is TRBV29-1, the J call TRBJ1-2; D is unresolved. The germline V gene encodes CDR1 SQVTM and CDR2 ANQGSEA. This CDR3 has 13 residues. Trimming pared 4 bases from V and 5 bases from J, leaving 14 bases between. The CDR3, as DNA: TGCAGCGTTGTTTCTCCCGGGGTTTATGGCTACACCTTC. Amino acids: CSVVSPGVYGYTF. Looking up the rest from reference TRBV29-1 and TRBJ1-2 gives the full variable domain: SAVISQKPSRDICQRGTSLTIQCQVDSQVTMMFWYRQQPGQSLTLIATANQGSEATYESGFVIDKFPISRPNLTFSTLTVSNMSPEDSSIYLCSVVSPGVYGYTFGSGTRLTVV.

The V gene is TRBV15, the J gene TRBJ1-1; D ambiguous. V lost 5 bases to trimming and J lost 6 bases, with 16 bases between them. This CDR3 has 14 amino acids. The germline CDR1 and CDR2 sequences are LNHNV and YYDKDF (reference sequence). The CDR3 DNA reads TGTGCCACCAGCGTCGATCTCGGGTCAGCTGAAGCTTTCTTT. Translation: CATSVDLGSAEAFF.

In DNA form, the CDR3 reads TGTGCTAGTGGTTTGGGACTAGCTGGCTACGAGCAGTACTTC. Translating gives CASGLGLAGYEQYF. V gene TRBV12-5 combines with J gene TRBJ2-7; 7 nucleotides match TRBD2. The CDR3 runs to 14 residues. With 1 base clipped from V and 3 bases from J, the junction kept 3 bases outside the gene matches. Per germline, CDR1 LGHNT and CDR2 FRNRAP.

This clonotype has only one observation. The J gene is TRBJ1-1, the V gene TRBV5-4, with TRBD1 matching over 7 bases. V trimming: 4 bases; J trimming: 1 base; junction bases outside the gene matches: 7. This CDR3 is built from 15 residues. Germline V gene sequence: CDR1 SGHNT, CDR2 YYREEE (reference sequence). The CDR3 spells CASSGGTDSNTEAFF. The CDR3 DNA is TGTGCCAGCAGCGGGGGGACAGACTCGAACACTGAAGCTTTCTTT.

The CDR3 is CASSPQVSGQPQHF. In nucleotides, the CDR3 is TGTGCCAGCAGCCCACAAGTATCCGGGCAGCCCCAGCATTTT. V gene TRBV2 combines with J gene TRBJ1-5; the D is unclear. Germline CDR1 and CDR2: SNHLY and FYNNEI. Trimming took 6 bases from V and 7 from J, leaving 16 bases between them. The CDR3 runs to 14 residues.

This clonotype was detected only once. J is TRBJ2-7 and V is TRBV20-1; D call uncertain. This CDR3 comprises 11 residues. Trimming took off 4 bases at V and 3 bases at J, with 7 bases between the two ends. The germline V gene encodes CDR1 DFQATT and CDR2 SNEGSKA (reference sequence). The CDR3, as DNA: TGCAGTGCTAAGGACCACTACGAGCAGTACTTC. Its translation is CSAKDHYEQYF.

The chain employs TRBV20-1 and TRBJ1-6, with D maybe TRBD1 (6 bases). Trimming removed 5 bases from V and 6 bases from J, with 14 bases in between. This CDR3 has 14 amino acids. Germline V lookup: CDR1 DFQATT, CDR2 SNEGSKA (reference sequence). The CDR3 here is CSARGRQINSPLHF. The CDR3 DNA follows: TGCAGTGCTCGGGGGCGGCAAATTAATTCACCCCTCCACTTT.

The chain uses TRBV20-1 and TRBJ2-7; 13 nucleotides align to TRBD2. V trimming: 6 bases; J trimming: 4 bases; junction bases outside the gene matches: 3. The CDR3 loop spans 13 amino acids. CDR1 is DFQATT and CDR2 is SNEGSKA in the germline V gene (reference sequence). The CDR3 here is CSAPTSGGYEQYF. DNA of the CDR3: TGCAGTGCGCCGACTAGCGGGGGGTACGAGCAGTACTTC.

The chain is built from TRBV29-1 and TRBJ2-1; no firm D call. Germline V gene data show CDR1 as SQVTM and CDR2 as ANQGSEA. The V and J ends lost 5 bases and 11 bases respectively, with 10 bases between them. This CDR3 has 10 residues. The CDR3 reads CSVLGQQQFF. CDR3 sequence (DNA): TGCAGCGTTCTGGGCCAGCAGCAGTTCTTC.

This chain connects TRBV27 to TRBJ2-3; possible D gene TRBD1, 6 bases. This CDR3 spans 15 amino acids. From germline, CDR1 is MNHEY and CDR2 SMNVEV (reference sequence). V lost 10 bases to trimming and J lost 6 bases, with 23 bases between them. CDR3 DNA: TGTGCCACCCGCCTTCAGGGGTCGTCCAAGGATACGCAGTATTTT. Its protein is CATRLQGSSKDTQYF.

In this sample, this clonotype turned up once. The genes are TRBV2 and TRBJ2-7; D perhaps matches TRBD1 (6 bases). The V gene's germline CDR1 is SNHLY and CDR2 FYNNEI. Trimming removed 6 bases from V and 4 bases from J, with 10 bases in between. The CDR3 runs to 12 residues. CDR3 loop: CASRPDRYEQYF. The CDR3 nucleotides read TGTGCCAGCAGGCCCGACAGGTACGAGCAGTACTTC. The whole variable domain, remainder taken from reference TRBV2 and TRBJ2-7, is EPEVTQTPSHQVTQMGQEVILRCVPISNHLYFYWYRQILGQKVEFLVSFYNNEISEKSEIFDDQFSVERPDGSNFTLKIRSTKLEDSAMYFCASRPDRYEQYFGPGTRLTVT.

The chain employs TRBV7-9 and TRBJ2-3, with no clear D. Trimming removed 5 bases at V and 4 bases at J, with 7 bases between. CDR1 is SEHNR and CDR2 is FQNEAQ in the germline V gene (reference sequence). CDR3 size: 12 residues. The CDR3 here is CASSAEADTQYF. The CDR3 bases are TGTGCCAGCAGCGCCGAAGCAGATACGCAGTATTTT. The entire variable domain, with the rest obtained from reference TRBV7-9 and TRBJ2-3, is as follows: DTGVSQNPRHKITKRGQNVTFRCDPISEHNRLYWYRQTLGQGPEFLTYFQNEAQLEKSRLLSDRFSAERPKGSFSTLEIQRTEQGDSAMYLCASSAEADTQYFGPGTRLTVL.

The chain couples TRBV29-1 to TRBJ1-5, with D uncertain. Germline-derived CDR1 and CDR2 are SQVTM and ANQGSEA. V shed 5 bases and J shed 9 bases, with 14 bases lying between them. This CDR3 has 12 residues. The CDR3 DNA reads TGCAGCGTTAAGGGAGCCTTGGGGCCCCAGCATTTT. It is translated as CSVKGALGPQHF.

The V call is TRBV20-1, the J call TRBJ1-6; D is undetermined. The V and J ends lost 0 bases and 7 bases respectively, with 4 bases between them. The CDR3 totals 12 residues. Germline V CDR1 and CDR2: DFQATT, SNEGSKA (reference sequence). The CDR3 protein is CSARDLNSPLHF. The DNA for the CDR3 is TGCAGTGCTAGAGATCTCAATTCACCCCTCCACTTT.

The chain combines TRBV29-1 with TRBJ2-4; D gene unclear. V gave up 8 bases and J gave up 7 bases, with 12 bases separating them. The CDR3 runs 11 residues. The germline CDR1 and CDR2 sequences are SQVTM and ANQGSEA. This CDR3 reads CSFWDRNIQYF. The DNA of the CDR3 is TGCAGCTTTTGGGATAGGAACATTCAGTACTTC. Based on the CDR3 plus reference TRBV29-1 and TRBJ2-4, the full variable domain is SAVISQKPSRDICQRGTSLTIQCQVDSQVTMMFWYRQQPGQSLTLIATANQGSEATYESGFVIDKFPISRPNLTFSTLTVSNMSPEDSSIYLCSFWDRNIQYFGAGTRLSVL.

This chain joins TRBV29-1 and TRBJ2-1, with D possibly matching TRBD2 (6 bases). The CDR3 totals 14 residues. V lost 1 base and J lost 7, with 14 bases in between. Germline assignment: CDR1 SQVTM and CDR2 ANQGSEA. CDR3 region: CSVEGTTLTNEQFF. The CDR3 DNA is TGCAGCGTTGAAGGGACTACCCTTACGAATGAGCAGTTCTTC.

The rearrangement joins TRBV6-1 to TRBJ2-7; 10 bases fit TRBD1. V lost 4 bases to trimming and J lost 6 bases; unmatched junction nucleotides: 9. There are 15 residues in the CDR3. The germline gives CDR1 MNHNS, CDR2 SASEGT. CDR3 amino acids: CASSGQGAFAVEQYF. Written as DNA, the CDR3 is TGTGCCAGCAGTGGACAGGGGGCCTTCGCCGTCGAGCAGTACTTC.

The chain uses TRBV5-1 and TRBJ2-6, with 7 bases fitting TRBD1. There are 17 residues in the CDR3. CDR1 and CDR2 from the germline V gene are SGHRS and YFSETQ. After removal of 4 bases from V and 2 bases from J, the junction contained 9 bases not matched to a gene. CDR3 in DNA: TGCGCCAGCAGCCCTAGACAGGGCATCACTGGGGCCAACGTCCTGACTTTC. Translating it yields CASSPRQGITGANVLTF.